This T cell receptor beta chain was sequenced during a study of shared clonotypes between healthy human individuals. In germline, CDR1 is KGHSH, CDR2 LQKENI. This CDR3 is 18 amino acids long. With V trimmed by 5 bases and J by 5 bases, 13 bases remained unmatched. TCRdb's table, derived via immunoSEQ multiplex PCR, lists solely in-frame clones and lacks some. The sample records hundreds of thousands of clones, over 65% being singletons. The sequenced sample consisted of memory CD4+ T cells sorted from blood. Subset given: CD45RA-negative fraction. This chain links TRBV18 with TRBJ2-3; 13 positions match TRBD2. The receptor was derived from a woman in her twenties or thirties in good health. The CDR3 is CASSSRTSGSGGGDTQYF. The CDR3 nucleotides read TGTGCCAGCTCATCACGGACTAGCGGGAGCGGCGGCGGAGATACGCAGTATTTT.